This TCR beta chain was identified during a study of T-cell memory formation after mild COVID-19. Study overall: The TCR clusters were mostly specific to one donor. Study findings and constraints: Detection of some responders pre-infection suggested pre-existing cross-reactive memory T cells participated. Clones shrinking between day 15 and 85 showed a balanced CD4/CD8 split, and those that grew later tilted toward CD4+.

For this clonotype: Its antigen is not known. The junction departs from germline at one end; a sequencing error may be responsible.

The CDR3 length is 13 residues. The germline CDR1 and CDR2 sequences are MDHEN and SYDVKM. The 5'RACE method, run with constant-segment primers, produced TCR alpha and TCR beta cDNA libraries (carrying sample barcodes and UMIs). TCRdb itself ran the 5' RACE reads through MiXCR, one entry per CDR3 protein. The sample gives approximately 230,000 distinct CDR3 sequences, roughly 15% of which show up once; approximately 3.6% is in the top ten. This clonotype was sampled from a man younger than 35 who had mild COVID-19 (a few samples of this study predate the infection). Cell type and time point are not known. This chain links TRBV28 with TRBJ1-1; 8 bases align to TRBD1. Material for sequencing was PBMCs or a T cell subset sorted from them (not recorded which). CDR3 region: CASSRAAGGTTSF. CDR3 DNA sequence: TGTGCCAGCTCAAGGGCGGCAGGGGGCACAACCTCTTTT.